Listed below are T cell receptor beta chains from one sample, sequenced in a study of blood T cell repertoires in COVID-19. The repertoire was sequenced with immunoSEQ multiplex PCR; TCRdb's copy has only in-frame clones and lacks some. This sample yields approximately 81,000 clones, of which more than 75% are seen a single time; 7% to 9.5% belongs to the top ten. Material for sequencing was peripheral blood. The receptors originated from a human donor in a cohort sampled during active COVID-19. Both conserved end residues are part of each CDR3. A D gene is named only where the DNA matches it firmly. Clone size, where shown, is once, few, many, or a class for clones that have expanded.

>TRBV7-2|TRBJ2-2|16|TRBD1|few
TGTGCCAGCAGCTTGACAGGGGGCGCAGGCACCGGGGAGCTGTTTTTT
CASSLTGGAGTGELFF
>TRBV3-1/TRBV3-2|TRBJ2-7|17|.|.
TGTGCCAGCAGCCCTCCAAGGTGGCCGGGACTCTCCTACGAGCAGTACTTC
CASSPPRWPGLSYEQYF
>TRBV7-8|TRBJ2-7|13|TRBD2|.
TGTGCCAGCAGCTTAAGGACTAGCTACGAGCAGTACTTC
CASSLRTSYEQYF
>TRBV5-6|TRBJ1-2|16|.|.
TGTGCCAGCAGCTTGTTGCCCGCGGAGGGAAACTATGGCTACACCTTC
CASSLLPAEGNYGYTF
>TRBV18|TRBJ2-7|13|.|few
TGTGCCAGCTCACCTTTCCTCTCCTACGAGCAGTACTTC
CASSPFLSYEQYF
>TRBV9|TRBJ2-3|19|TRBD2|.
TGTGCCAGCAGCGCATTACCCGGGACTAGCGGGGGGGCTACAGATACGCAGTATTTT
CASSALPGTSGGATDTQYF
>TRBV11-2|TRBJ1-3|15|.|.
TGTGCCAGCAGCTTATTAGGGGCGCTTGGAAACACCATATATTTT
CASSLLGALGNTIYF
>TRBV2|TRBJ1-6|17|.|.
TGTGCCAGCAGTAAGCCGCAGGGGAGCAGCCCAAATTCACCCCTCCACTTT
CASSKPQGSSPNSPLHF
>TRBV3-1/TRBV3-2|TRBJ2-7|17|TRBD2|.
TGTGCCAGCAGCCCGAGACTAGCGTCGACGATACGGTACGAGCAGTACTTC
CASSPRLASTIRYEQYF
>TRBV5-1|TRBJ1-6|16|TRBD1|once
TGCGCCAGCAGCCGGGCGAACGACAGGGGGAATTCACCCCTCCACTTT
CASSRANDRGNSPLHF
>TRBV2|TRBJ1-3|14|.|.
TGTGCCAGCCGGGGGTCCTACTCTGGAAACACCATATATTTT
CASRGSYSGNTIYF
>TRBV18|TRBJ1-2|13|.|.
TGTGCCAGCTCACCCGCAGGATACTATGGCTACACCTTC
CASSPAGYYGYTF
>TRBV11-2|TRBJ1-5|14|TRBD1|.
TGTGCCAGCAGCTTGGACAGGGGCAATCAGCCCCAGCATTTT
CASSLDRGNQPQHF
>TRBV4-1|TRBJ2-7|15|TRBD1|.
TGCGCCAGCAGCCAAGCAAGGACAGGGATGGGGGAGCAGTACTTC
CASSQARTGMGEQYF
>TRBV19|TRBJ1-5|14|TRBD1|few
TGTGCCAGCGGGGACAGACGGGGCAATCAGCCCCAGCATTTT
CASGDRRGNQPQHF
>TRBV10-2|TRBJ1-2|13|TRBD1|.
TGCGCCAGCAGTGAGGCAGGGACAGATGGCTACACCTTC
CASSEAGTDGYTF
>TRBV7-2|TRBJ2-7|16|TRBD2|.
TGTGCCAGCAGCTTAGAATCGGCGGGGGGTCGATCCGAGCAGTACTTC
CASSLESAGGRSEQYF
>TRBV7-9|TRBJ2-2|15|.|.
TGTGCCAGCAGCCCAAGACGGGGGTTCACCGGGGAGCTGTTTTTT
CASSPRRGFTGELFF
>TRBV15|TRBJ1-5|15|TRBD1|.
TGTGCCACCAGCAGAGACAGGGGGCCCGATCAGCCCCAGCATTTT
CATSRDRGPDQPQHF
>TRBV5-1|TRBJ1-2|14|.|.
TGCGCCAGCAGCCTACTAGGACGAGTTTATGGCTACACCTTC
CASSLLGRVYGYTF
>TRBV6-6|TRBJ2-7|13|TRBD1|.
TGTGCCAGCAGTCCGGGACAGGGGCACGAGCAGTACTTC
CASSPGQGHEQYF
>TRBV5-1|TRBJ2-7|15|TRBD2|.
TGCGCCAGCAGCGATTGGAATGTGGGGGGGATCGAGCAGTACTTC
CASSDWNVGGIEQYF
>TRBV7-9|TRBJ2-7|13|.|.
TGTGCCAGCAGTTCTGAAACAGGTTTCGGGCAGTACTTC
CASSSETGFGQYF
>TRBV5-4|TRBJ1-5|13|.|.
TGTGCCCGACATACTCCCACACATCAGCCCCAGCATTTT
CARHTPTHQPQHF
>TRBV12-3/TRBV12-4|TRBJ1-1|13|.|.
TGTGCCAGCAGTTTTACTCGTAAGACTGAAGCTTTCTTT
CASSFTRKTEAFF
>TRBV6-6|TRBJ1-1|15|TRBD1|.
TGTGCCATCGAGAGAGCCGGGACAGGGAATACTGAAGCTTTCTTT
CAIERAGTGNTEAFF
>TRBV5-8|TRBJ1-6|16|.|.
TGTGCCAGCAGCTTGGCCATAGGGACAAGCAATTCACCCCTCCACTTT
CASSLAIGTSNSPLHF
>TRBV5-1|TRBJ2-7|13|.|.
TGCGCCAGCAGCTTGGATCCGGTCTACGAGCAGTACTTC
CASSLDPVYEQYF
>TRBV24-1|TRBJ2-1|14|.|.
TGTGCCACCGCAGCCGGGACACTGGACAATGAGCAGTTCTTC
CATAAGTLDNEQFF
>TRBV10-3|TRBJ2-1|16|.|.
TGTGCCATCAGCACCCCGGTGGCTAGTGTGGGCAATGAGCAGTTCTTC
CAISTPVASVGNEQFF
>TRBV2|TRBJ2-7|14|.|.
TGTGCCAGCAGTGTTTCGGGGATCGGGCTCGAGCAGTACTTC
CASSVSGIGLEQYF
>TRBV19|TRBJ1-2|14|TRBD1|.
TGTGCCAGTAGTATTTCCGGGACAGGGTATGGCTACACCTTC
CASSISGTGYGYTF
>TRBV19|TRBJ1-1|14|TRBD1|.
TGTGCCAGTAGTGCTACAGGGGCGGGCACTGAAGCTTTCTTT
CASSATGAGTEAFF
>TRBV7-9|TRBJ2-7|16|TRBD2|.
TGTGCCAGCAGCTACCGGACTAGCGGGAGTTCCTTCGAGCAGTACTTC
CASSYRTSGSSFEQYF
>TRBV6-6|TRBJ1-5|16|.|.
TGTGCCAGCAGCAGAAAACAGGCAGAGAGCAATCAGCCCCAGCATTTT
CASSRKQAESNQPQHF
>TRBV9|TRBJ1-1|15|TRBD1|.
TGTGCCAGCAGCGCGAGCCCCAGGGGGGACACTGAAGCTTTCTTT
CASSASPRGDTEAFF
>TRBV14|TRBJ2-1|13|.|.
TGTGCCAGCAGCCAAGGAGTACGAGAGGAGCAGTTCTTC
CASSQGVREEQFF
>TRBV7-9|TRBJ2-3|16|.|.
TGTGCCAGCAGCTTAGCCACGGGGGGCGGGACAGATACGCAGTATTTT
CASSLATGGGTDTQYF
>TRBV7-2|TRBJ1-2|16|TRBD1|.
TGTGCCAGCAGCTTAGGTCCGGGACAGGGGGTACGTGGCTACACCTTC
CASSLGPGQGVRGYTF
>TRBV3-1/TRBV3-2|TRBJ2-1|14|.|.
TGTGCCAGCAGCCAAGAGGGAGAAGGCAATGAGCAGTTCTTC
CASSQEGEGNEQFF
>TRBV18|TRBJ2-3|18|TRBD2|.
TGTGCCAGCTCACTCTGGCGTGAGGGAGGGAGTCGCACAGATACGCAGTATTTT
CASSLWREGGSRTDTQYF
>TRBV10-3|TRBJ2-5|12|.|.
TGTGCCATCAGTGAGTCCCTAGAGACCCAGTACTTC
CAISESLETQYF
>TRBV2|TRBJ1-5|16|TRBD1|.
TGTGCCAGCAGTGAAGTCGGGACAGGGAGGGATCAGCCCCAGCATTTT
CASSEVGTGRDQPQHF
>TRBV7-3|TRBJ1-2|14|.|once
TGTGCCAGCAGCTTAGATGGCGGCCTCTATGGCTACACCTTC
CASSLDGGLYGYTF
>TRBV10-3|TRBJ1-1|15|.|.
TGTGCCATCACCCGGGGAGGGACACGGAACACTGAAGCTTTCTTT
CAITRGGTRNTEAFF
>TRBV4-1|TRBJ1-5|18|.|once
TGCGCCAGCAGCCAAGACCCCCAGACATCGTTGGGCAATCAGCCCCAGCATTTT
CASSQDPQTSLGNQPQHF
>TRBV10-3|TRBJ1-5|16|.|.
TGTGCCATCAGTGCGGGGGGAGAGGGGAAACATCAGCCCCAGCATTTT
CAISAGGEGKHQPQHF
>TRBV7-2|TRBJ1-3|16|.|few
TGTGCCAGCAGCTTAGTGGGCATATCCTCTGGAAACACCATATATTTT
CASSLVGISSGNTIYF
>TRBV7-9|TRBJ2-7|14|TRBD1|.
TGTGCCAGCAGCTACGGGACAGGGTCCTACGAGCAGTACTTC
CASSYGTGSYEQYF
>TRBV18|TRBJ1-1|16|.|.
TGTGCCAGCTCACGTTACGGGTTTGGGGCGAACACTGAAGCTTTCTTT
CASSRYGFGANTEAFF
>TRBV19|TRBJ1-2|13|.|.
TGTGCCAGTAGTATAGGAGGATCGTATGGCTACACCTTC
CASSIGGSYGYTF
>TRBV7-6|TRBJ2-7|16|TRBD2|once
TGTGCCAGCAGCTTAGGGACTAGCGGGGGGGCCTACGAGCAGTACTTC
CASSLGTSGGAYEQYF
>TRBV27|TRBJ2-7|13|.|.
TGTGCCAGCAGCCCCACGGTGGCGGGCGAGCAGTACTTC
CASSPTVAGEQYF
>TRBV4-2|TRBJ1-3|15|.|.
TGTGCCAGCAGCCAAGCCGGTTTATCTGGAAACACCATATATTTT
CASSQAGLSGNTIYF
>TRBV4-1|TRBJ1-1|12|.|few
TGCGCCAGCAGCCAAGAGATCGGTGAAGCTTTCTTT
CASSQEIGEAFF
>TRBV9|TRBJ1-1|15|TRBD1|.
TGTGCCAGCAGCAAGCCGGGACAGGGTCAAACTGAAGCTTTCTTT
CASSKPGQGQTEAFF
>TRBV9|TRBJ1-2|18|TRBD1|once
TGTGCCAGCAGCCCAAACGCCGGGACAGGGGGCGGTAACTATGGCTACACCTTC
CASSPNAGTGGGNYGYTF
>TRBV9|TRBJ2-3|14|TRBD2|.
TGTGCCAGCAGCGCCGGGAGGGGGGGAGATACGCAGTATTTT
CASSAGRGGDTQYF
>TRBV15|TRBJ1-1|13|TRBD1|few
TGTGCCACCAGGGCAGGGGGAAGGACTGAAGCTTTCTTT
CATRAGGRTEAFF
>TRBV19|TRBJ1-1|14|.|.
TGTGCCACCACCTTGGTCGGTTATAGCACTGAAGCTTTCTTT
CATTLVGYSTEAFF